This TCR beta chain was captured in a study of cytomegalovirus exposure and HLA in healthy donors. Study details: From donors who were HLA-typed, an early data release held around 80 million unique TCRs.

Germline V CDR1 and CDR2: KGHSH, LQKENI. The CDR3 sequence is 16 residues long. The J segment lost 2 bases and the V segment lost 4 bases, leaving 7 bases of the junction unmatched. General study findings and limits: The study had only CMV serostatus as immune exposure information. Several top significant clusters appeared, in a later analysis, to be linked to common viral pathogens.

It was with 60 Vbeta and 13 Jbeta primers that the PCR ran. Clones were sequenced by immunoSEQ multiplex PCR, and TCRdb holds only the in-frame ones, with some missing. The sample consists of some 140,000 clones, 70% to 80% of them appearing once. About this clone: Antigen unknown.

Sequencing used PBMCs. The TCR originated in a man aged 25 to 40 in good health and CMV-seronegative. This rearrangement joins TRBV18 to TRBJ1-5; TRBD1 agrees at 8 bases. The CDR3 DNA is TGTGCCAGCTCACTTCAGGGGGCATTGGGCAATCAGCCCCAGCATTTT. This gives the protein CASSLQGALGNQPQHF. Full variable domain (rest looked up from reference TRBV18 and TRBJ1-5): NAGVMQNPRHLVRRRGQEARLRCSPMKGHSHVYWYRQLPEEGLKFMVYLQKENIIDESGMPKERFSAEFPKEGPSILRIQQVVRGDSAAYFCASSLQGALGNQPQHFGDGTRLSIL.